These 8 T cell receptor beta chains came from one sample sequenced in a study of Graves' ophthalmopathy and Graves' hyperthyroidism (dated by TCRdb to about 2018). The sample was run on an Illumina HiSeq 2000. TCR beta CDR3 regions were amplified from RNA transcripts for repertoire sequencing. HTBI primers and the Qiagen OneStep RT-PCR kit were used in a first-round RT-PCR, which was followed by a second-round multiplex PCR, size selection and purification. TCRdb reran the public reads through fastp at Q25 and MiXCR, keeping productive beta chains. Merged by CDR3 protein, the rows form single entries marked with the most common genes and DNA. This sample lists roughly 230,000 distinct CDR3 sequences; roughly 21% were detected once. Around 40% of the sample lies in the top ten. Sequencing was carried out using peripheral blood. The receptors here all came from a woman between 50 and 59 years old with Graves' ophthalmopathy. Donor details come from another sample of the same person, matched by shared clones.

This clonotype occurred many times. The V gene is TRBV7-8, the J gene TRBJ1-5; D gene ambiguous. Per germline, CDR1 SGHVS and CDR2 FQNEAQ. The CDR3 is 16 amino acids. Trimming cost V 4 bases and J 4 bases, with 17 bases left between them. The DNA for the CDR3 is TGTGCCAGCAGCTCTTTCGGCCAGGCTAATAATCAGCCCCAGCATTTT. Translating it yields CASSSFGQANNQPQHF.

The sample holds many counts of this clonotype. The chain combines TRBV12-3 or TRBV12-4 with TRBJ1-5; tentative D call: TRBD1 (5 bases). There are 16 residues in the CDR3. Between the trimmed V and J ends, which lost 4 bases and 2 bases, there was a span of 15 bases. CDR3 bases: TGTGCCAGCAGTTCCGCCTTAGGGGTGGGCAATCAGCCCCAGCATTTT. This encodes CASSSALGVGNQPQHF.

Only a few counts were recorded for this clonotype. The chain carries TRBV7-3 and TRBJ2-7; a weak D match, TRBD1 (5 bases). From germline, CDR1 is SGHTA and CDR2 FQGTGA. Trimming pared 4 bases from V and 0 bases from J, leaving 13 bases between. CDR3 length: 15 amino acids. Written as DNA, the CDR3 is TGTGCCAGCAGCTACGGACACGGCCGCTCCTACGAGCAGTACTTC. It codes for CASSYGHGRSYEQYF.

This clonotype was detected ten times or more. V and J are TRBV24-1 and TRBJ1-2, with D perhaps TRBD1 (5 bases). The germline V and J ends were trimmed by 3 bases and 5 bases, with 24 bases remaining between them. CDR1 is KGHDR, CDR2 SFDVKD, per germline. This CDR3 has 18 residues. CDR3 bases: TGTGCCACCAGTGATCCTACAGCAACCCACCGAGGGGTTTATGGCTACACCTTC. This sequence encodes CATSDPTATHRGVYGYTF.

The chain recombines TRBV6-5 with TRBJ2-5; D may be TRBD2 (6 bases). V gave up 0 bases and J gave up 5 bases, with 13 bases separating them. The CDR3 contains 15 residues. Germline CDR1 and CDR2: MNHEY and SVGAGI. This chain's CDR3 is CASSYSGLPGETQYF. In nucleotides, the CDR3 is TGTGCCAGCAGTTACTCAGGACTACCAGGGGAGACCCAGTACTTC.

Ten or more counts support this clonotype. The V gene is TRBV27, the J gene TRBJ1-2, with 7 bases aligning to TRBD1. Germline loops: CDR1 MNHEY, CDR2 SMNVEV (reference sequence). CDR3 size: 15 residues. V lost 5 bases, J lost 3 bases, and 9 bases stayed unmatched. The CDR3 is CASSTDRDGDYGYTF. CDR3 DNA: TGTGCCAGCAGTACCGACAGGGACGGTGACTATGGCTACACCTTC.

This clonotype appeared many times. The chain recombines TRBV28 with TRBJ1-2; D remains ambiguous. Germline V gives CDR1 MDHEN, CDR2 SYDVKM. The V gene lost 1 base and the J gene lost 4 bases, with 13 bases spanning the gap. This CDR3 region has 15 residues. The CDR3 region is CASSLLGGLFYGYTF. CDR3 coding DNA: TGTGCCAGCAGTTTATTAGGAGGGTTATTCTATGGCTACACCTTC.

In this sample, this clonotype turned up many times. V gene TRBV20-1 combines with J gene TRBJ1-3; D is undetermined. This CDR3 region has 15 residues. The germline V gene encodes CDR1 DFQATT and CDR2 SNEGSKA (reference sequence). V was trimmed by 4 bases and J by 2 bases, leaving 15 bases between them. The CDR3 here is CSATGTANPGNTIYF. CDR3 coding DNA: TGCAGTGCTACCGGTACGGCGAACCCTGGAAACACCATATATTTT.